The entry below gives a single T cell receptor beta chain sequence along with its context. Its cognate antigen has yet to be identified. No per-base quality is available; no much larger clone lies one base away. The listed sequencing device is Illumina HiSeq 2000. Multiplex PCR amplification was used to build the TCR beta chain libraries. The amplified TCR beta chain products were analyzed by high-throughput sequencing. The raw public reads went through TCRdb reprocessing: fastp at Q25, MiXCR clone calling, in-frame beta chains kept. When rows share a CDR3 protein, they turn into one entry using the most common DNA and genes. Across this sample there are 30,000 to 40,000 distinct CDR3 sequences, with around 35% seen only once. The leading ten clones occupy under 13% of the sample. This sample was taken from a study of breast tumors, draining lymph nodes, adjacent tissues (dated by TCRdb to 2016 to 2017). A note on the overall study: The study compared TCR beta repertoires across tumor, adjacent nontumor tissue and axillary lymph nodes from breast cancer patients. In human breast cancer, the study set out to assess how tumor, surrounding tissue and draining lymph node repertoires relate to one another and whether T cells might be exchanged between them. The paper as a whole reports these results and caveats: In luminal-like breast cancer, tumor and nontumor tissue repertoires resembled each other significantly more than in basal-like breast cancer. Tumors showed preferential V and J gene usage, and their T-cell repertoire diversity fell below that of lymph nodes yet above that of nontumor tissue. The data were considered consistent with the idea that most tumor T cells come from the lymph node and then expand in tumor tissue. The study presented the conclusion that tumor T cells originate in lymph nodes as consistent with a hypothesis, not as something directly demonstrated.

CDR1 and CDR2 (SQVTM, ANQGSEA) derive from the germline V gene. Measured from the cysteine to the phenylalanine, the CDR3 is 18 residues long. The only DNA kept is the CDR3, 54 bases in frame from the first base. V loses 6 bases at its end and J loses 1 base; junction bases beyond the gene matches: 11. Specimen: breast tumor tissue. The chain is encoded by TRBV29-1 joined to TRBJ2-1; TRBD2 matches 14 bases in the middle. This TCR was recovered from a female donor with breast cancer. Some clones in this sample may be carry-over from other donors' samples. The CDR3 protein is CSVDSLTSGRASYNEQFF. The DNA sequence follows: TGCAGCGTCGATAGCCTGACTAGCGGGAGGGCGTCCTACAATGAGCAGTTCTTC.